Listed below are T cell receptor beta chains from one sample, sequenced in a study of shared clonotypes between healthy human individuals. Here immunoSEQ multiplex PCR was the method, and the copy in TCRdb shows in-frame clones only, minus some. Of about 530,000 clones in the sample, 60% to 80% were seen once. The sample consisted of PBMCs. All receptors come from a woman in her 40s in good health. Some clones in this sample may be carry-over from other donors' samples. Both conserved end residues are part of each CDR3. The D gene is left open where the match is weak. The size field is filled for only some rows; it gives once, few, many or a size class.

v_gene	abundance	d_gene	j_gene	CDR3nt	CDR3aa
TRBV11-3	NA	TRBD1	TRBJ1-1	TGTGCCAGCAGCTTAGCGGGACAGCACACTGAAGCTTTCTTT	CASSLAGQHTEAFF
TRBV5-1	NA	NA	TRBJ1-4	TGCGCCAGCAGCCTTTCTGCTAATGAAAAACTGTTTTTT	CASSLSANEKLFF
TRBV11-2	once	TRBD2	TRBJ2-7	TGTGCCAGCAGCGCCCGGACTAGCGGGAGCTCCTACGAGCAGTACTTC	CASSARTSGSSYEQYF
TRBV28	NA	TRBD2	TRBJ2-6	TGTGCCAGCAGTGTAGCGGGAGGGCTGGTTCCTGGGGCCAACGTCCTGACTTTC	CASSVAGGLVPGANVLTF
TRBV5-1	once	NA	TRBJ2-3	TGCGCCAGCAGCTTGGAGCTGGGGGCTACACCAGATACGCAGTATTTT	CASSLELGATPDTQYF
TRBV15	NA	NA	TRBJ1-2	TGTGCCACCAGCAGAGATCCTAGGGTAACCGGCTACACCTTC	CATSRDPRVTGYTF
TRBV7-9	NA	TRBD2	TRBJ2-3	TGTGCCAGCAGCTTAGAGCTAGCGGGGGACCGAGATACGCAGTATTTT	CASSLELAGDRDTQYF
TRBV7-9	NA	NA	TRBJ2-3	TGTGCCAGCAGCTTATGGCGCGCGGGACGGGGAGATACGCAGTATTTT	CASSLWRAGRGDTQYF
TRBV20-1	NA	NA	TRBJ2-5	TGCAGTGCTAGACTGAAAGAGACCCAGTACTTC	CSARLKETQYF
TRBV7-8	NA	NA	TRBJ2-7	TGTGCCAGCAGCTTCTCAACTAGTATCTACGAGCAGTACTTC	CASSFSTSIYEQYF
TRBV6-1	once	TRBD2	TRBJ2-1	TGTGCCAGCAGTGAAGCTCTAGCGGGAGGCCTGAGCTCCTACAATGAGCAGTTCTTC	CASSEALAGGLSSYNEQFF
TRBV30	NA	NA	TRBJ1-5	TGTGCCTGGACCCGACATAGCAATCAGCCCCAGCATTTT	CAWTRHSNQPQHF
TRBV19	NA	TRBD1	TRBJ1-2	TGTGCCAGTCGGGGACAGGGGAGTGCCAACTATGGCTACACCTTC	CASRGQGSANYGYTF
TRBV7-3	NA	TRBD1	TRBJ1-1	TGTGCCAGCAGCCAATCGGGACAGGGACTGACTGAAGCTTTCTTT	CASSQSGQGLTEAFF
TRBV10-1	NA	TRBD1	TRBJ2-1	TGCGCCAGCGGGCCGGACAGGGCCTACAATGAGCAGTTCTTC	CASGPDRAYNEQFF
TRBV7-3	NA	TRBD2	TRBJ2-1	TGTGCCAGCAGTGACGCTACTAGCGAGAATGAGCAGTTCTTC	CASSDATSENEQFF
TRBV10-2	NA	NA	TRBJ1-2	TGCGCCAGCATGACAGACTCCTATGGCTACACCTTC	CASMTDSYGYTF
TRBV19	NA	NA	TRBJ1-4	TGTGCCAGTAGTATCTGGGGGAGTGAAAAACTGTTTTTT	CASSIWGSEKLFF
TRBV9	NA	TRBD2	TRBJ2-3	TGTGCCAGCAGCGTAGTAGCGGGGGGGGATACGCAGTATTTT	CASSVVAGGDTQYF
TRBV29-1	NA	TRBD1	TRBJ1-1	TGCAGCGTTGAAAGTACAGGGGATAGCACTGAAGCTTTCTTT	CSVESTGDSTEAFF
TRBV7-3	once	NA	TRBJ2-3	TGTGCCAGCAGCTCCCCGGGAGATACGCAGTATTTT	CASSSPGDTQYF
TRBV4-1	NA	NA	TRBJ2-7	TGCGCCAGCAGATTTTTGGACGTTGGGATCGGGGGACGGACCTACGAGCAGTACTTC	CASRFLDVGIGGRTYEQYF
TRBV4-2	NA	NA	TRBJ2-7	TGTGCCAGCAGCCAAGACGGACCAGGGAATGCGTACGAGCAGTACTTC	CASSQDGPGNAYEQYF
TRBV18	once	NA	TRBJ1-5	TGTGCCAGCTCCCTCGCCATCAATCAGCCCCAGCATTTT	CASSLAINQPQHF
TRBV28	NA	TRBD2	TRBJ2-1	TGTGCCAGCAGACCGGGACTAGTCTGGAATGAGCAGTTCTTC	CASRPGLVWNEQFF
TRBV5-1	NA	NA	TRBJ2-7	TGCGCCAGCAGCTTGCTCGGGGTGGGGGAGCAGTACTTC	CASSLLGVGEQYF
TRBV18	NA	NA	TRBJ2-1	TGTGCCAGCTCACCAATGCCCAACCTCCCGCGCAATGAGCAGTTCTTC	CASSPMPNLPRNEQFF
TRBV7-3	NA	TRBD2	TRBJ2-3	TGTGCCAGCAGCCCCCGACTAGCGGGAGCGGATACGCAGTATTTT	CASSPRLAGADTQYF